These 21 T cell receptor beta chains originate from one sample sequenced in a study of T cell responses to AZD1222 COVID-19 vaccine. Clones were read by immunoSEQ multiplex PCR, and TCRdb kept only the in-frame ones, dropping some. Altogether about 150,000 clones are present, 75% to 95% being singletons, with the ten largest covering about 3.2%. Sequencing used peripheral blood, obtained 28 days after the second AZD1222 dose. These receptors were obtained from an adult who received the AZD1222 COVID-19 vaccine.

The gene calls are TRBV2 and TRBJ1-1; no definite D call. Deletions cut 0 bases from V and 10 bases from J, with 12 bases between. CDR1 is SNHLY and CDR2 is FYNNEI in the germline V gene. This CDR3 has 13 residues. The CDR3 spells CASSEAADWGAFF. The CDR3 DNA reads as TGTGCCAGCAGTGAAGCAGCGGATTGGGGAGCTTTCTTT.

The gene calls are TRBV3-1 (or the pseudogene TRBV3-2) and TRBJ2-5; 9 bases agree with TRBD2. Germline V lookup: CDR1 LGHDT, CDR2 YNNKEL (reference sequence). The CDR3 has 14 residues. Germline trimming cut 6 bases from V and 1 base from J; bases unmatched to any gene: 3. The CDR3 bases are TGTGCCAGCAGTCCGACTAGCGGCCAAGAGACCCAGTACTTC. As protein: CASSPTSGQETQYF.

The chain is built from TRBV7-9 and TRBJ1-1; TRBD1 might be the D (5 bases). The CDR3 is made up of 13 amino acids. Germline V lookup: CDR1 SEHNR, CDR2 FQNEAQ (reference sequence). V lost 2 bases to trimming and J lost 6 bases, with 10 bases between them. CDR3 bases: TGTGCCAGCAGCTTAAGGGGCAGGGCTGAAGCTTTCTTT. Its protein product is CASSLRGRAEAFF.

The V gene is TRBV5-6, the J gene TRBJ2-1; the D gene is possibly TRBD2 (6 bases). In germline, CDR1 is SGHDT, CDR2 YYEEEE. V gave up 1 base and J gave up 6 bases, with 8 bases separating them. This CDR3 has 13 residues. The chain's CDR3 is CASSLRLVNEQFF. CDR3 coding DNA: TGTGCCAGCAGCTTGAGACTAGTCAATGAGCAGTTCTTC.

The chain carries TRBV9 and TRBJ1-2; D may be TRBD1 (6 bases). Germline lookup yields CDR1 SGDLS and CDR2 YYNGEE. CDR3 length: 15 residues. Trimming pared 4 bases from V and 0 bases from J, leaving 13 bases between. The CDR3 loop is CASSTREGANYGYTF. The CDR3 DNA sequence: TGTGCCAGCAGCACCCGAGAGGGGGCTAACTATGGCTACACCTTC.

The gene calls are TRBV6-5 and TRBJ2-7; 10 nucleotides agree with TRBD1. The CDR3 length is 14 residues. The V and J ends lost 6 bases and 7 bases, in that order; junction bases with no gene match: 9. CDR1 and CDR2 (germline): MNHEY, SVGAGI. This CDR3 is CASRQGTGAWEQYF. CDR3 nucleotide sequence: TGTGCCAGCAGGCAGGGGACAGGGGCGTGGGAGCAGTACTTC.

This chain uses TRBV6-1 with TRBJ1-5; no clear D. Germline CDR1 is MNHNS and CDR2 is SASEGT. The CDR3 spans 15 residues. With 2 bases removed from V and 0 bases from J, the gap between germline ends came to 8 bases. DNA for the CDR3: TGTGCCAGCAGTGAATCATTCCGTAGCAATCAGCCCCAGCATTTT. It yields the protein CASSESFRSNQPQHF.

The chain links TRBV2 to TRBJ2-7; TRBD2 is a possible D gene (5 bases). This CDR3 contains 15 residues. Germline V gene data show CDR1 as SNHLY and CDR2 as FYNNEI. Trimming removed 1 base at V and 4 bases at J, with 14 bases between. This chain's CDR3 is CASSEDWVPGYEQYF. DNA of the CDR3: TGTGCCAGCAGTGAAGACTGGGTTCCGGGGTACGAGCAGTACTTC.

The chain recombines TRBV5-6 with TRBJ2-4, with D possibly matching TRBD2 (6 bases). From germline, CDR1 is SGHDT and CDR2 YYEEEE. The length of the CDR3 is 14 residues. The V gene lost 4 bases and the J gene lost 6 bases, with 14 bases spanning the gap. Here the CDR3 reads CASSPRTMLNIQYF. CDR3 DNA: TGTGCCAGCAGCCCGAGGACTATGTTAAACATTCAGTACTTC.

The V and J genes are TRBV10-1 and TRBJ1-6; D remains unclear. Germline V gives CDR1 WNHNN, CDR2 SYGVQD (reference sequence). This CDR3 has 14 amino acids. Trimming left V 2 bases short and J 11 bases short, with 13 bases between. For the CDR3, the DNA is TGCGCCAGCAGTGAGAACGGGCCTGATGCACCCCTCCACTTT. Amino acids: CASSENGPDAPLHF.

V is TRBV19 and J is TRBJ1-2; 7 bases are a match to TRBD1. The CDR3 length is 14 residues. Germline CDR1 and CDR2: LNHDA and SQIVND (reference sequence). Trimming at V came to 9 bases and at J to 6 bases, leaving 13 bases not matched to a gene. CDR3 nucleotide sequence: TGTGCCAGCCTTTTGCGGACAGGAACCCATGGCTACACCTTC. Residues: CASLLRTGTHGYTF.

The chain has TRBV11-2 and TRBJ2-7; 9 bases line up with TRBD1. This CDR3 has 16 amino acids. The ends lost 3 bases at V and 1 base at J; junction bases unmatched: 7. Germline V gene lookup returns CDR1 SGHAT and CDR2 FQNNGV. The DNA for the CDR3 is TGTGCCAGCAGCTTCTCCCCGGACAGGGGATCCTACGAGCAGTACTTC. This encodes CASSFSPDRGSYEQYF.

The chain links TRBV19 to TRBJ1-1; the D gene is possibly TRBD1 (6 bases). V lost 5 bases and J lost 9, with 25 bases in between. Germline CDR1 LNHDA, CDR2 SQIVND (reference sequence). The CDR3 has 16 residues. CDR3 DNA sequence: TGTGCCAGTAGTCAAAATCACAGGGTTCATGCTGCCAAAGCTTTCTTT. Residues: CASSQNHRVHAAKAFF. Drawing the rest from reference TRBV19 and TRBJ1-1, the complete variable domain is DGGITQSPKYLFRKEGQNVTLSCEQNLNHDAMYWYRQDPGQGLRLIYYSQIVNDFQKGDIAEGYSVSREKKESFPLTVTSAQKNPTAFYLCASSQNHRVHAAKAFFGQGTRLTVV.

This chain uses TRBV10-1 with TRBJ2-1; TRBD2 matches at 7 bases. This CDR3 region has 12 residues. V gave up 5 bases and J gave up 12 bases; unmatched junction bases: 7. CDR1 and CDR2 (germline): WNHNN, SYGVQD (reference sequence). CDR3 sequence reads: CASSPTSLGQFF. The CDR3 DNA follows: TGCGCCAGCAGTCCGACTAGCCTAGGGCAGTTCTTC.

The chain joins TRBV5-1 to TRBJ1-1; D unclear. Germline loops: CDR1 SGHRS, CDR2 YFSETQ. The CDR3 loop spans 14 amino acids. V was pared by 2 bases and J by 0 bases, with 8 bases between. The CDR3 bases are TGCGCCAGCAGCTTTGGGGAATTGAACACTGAAGCTTTCTTT. Translating gives CASSFGELNTEAFF.

V gene TRBV21-1 combines with J gene TRBJ2-1; TRBD2, the table's D call, lacks a check against the DNA. TRBV21-1 is a pseudogene segment. The CDR3 extends over 18 amino acids. The DNA for the CDR3 is TGTGCCAGCAGCAAAATGGGGGGCGGGAGTAGCTCCTACAATGAGCAGTTCTTC. It specifies CASSKMGGGSSSYNEQFF.

This chain links TRBV7-6 with TRBJ1-5; D perhaps matches TRBD1 (5 bases). This CDR3 contains 16 residues. Germline CDR1 is SGHVS and CDR2 is FNYEAQ. Trimming left V 7 bases short and J 2 bases short, with 18 bases between. The CDR3 DNA is TGTGCCAGCAACAAAAGACGGGGGGACGGCAATCAGCCCCAGCATTTT. It yields the protein CASNKRRGDGNQPQHF.

The J gene is TRBJ1-1, the V gene TRBV3-1 (or the pseudogene TRBV3-2), with D hard to call. V gave up 1 base and J gave up 10 bases, with 13 bases separating them. The CDR3 is 13 amino acids. From germline, CDR1 is LGHDT and CDR2 YNNKEL (reference sequence). The CDR3, as DNA: TGTGCCAGCAGCCAAGCCGAGGGAAATCGAGCTTTCTTT. As protein: CASSQAEGNRAFF.

The J gene is TRBJ1-4, the V gene TRBV7-9, with unresolved D. V lost 5 bases and J 11 bases, leaving 12 bases between the germline ends. The CDR3 length is 12 residues. Germline loops: CDR1 SEHNR, CDR2 FQNEAQ (reference sequence). The CDR3 DNA is TGTGCCAGCAGCCCCCGGGGATCCAAACTGTTTTTT. It is translated as CASSPRGSKLFF.

This clone has a handful of counts. This chain joins TRBV10-1 and TRBJ1-6; D remains unclear. The CDR3 covers 16 residues. The V gene's germline CDR1 is WNHNN and CDR2 SYGVQD (reference sequence). Trimming removed 8 bases from V and 5 bases from J, with 19 bases in between. The CDR3 protein is CASPFLGGFDNSPLHF. As DNA, the CDR3 is TGCGCCAGCCCTTTCCTGGGAGGGTTCGATAATTCACCCCTCCACTTT.

The rearrangement uses TRBV9 and TRBJ2-5; TRBD2 matches 16 bases. The CDR3 is 17 amino acids. V lost 4 bases and J lost 5; bases outside the gene matches: 8. CDR1 and CDR2 (germline): SGDLS, YYNGEE. The CDR3 DNA reads TGTGCCAGCAGCCCCGGGACTAGCGGGAGGGCCGGGGAGACCCAGTACTTC. Translation gives CASSPGTSGRAGETQYF.